These 19 T cell receptor beta chains were sequenced from one sample in a study of blood T cell repertoires in COVID-19. Clones were sequenced by immunoSEQ multiplex PCR, and TCRdb holds only the in-frame ones, with some missing. The sample has 190,000 or so clones, more than 80% seen once; the top ten hold roughly 8.8%. Sequenced material: PBMCs or T cells enriched from blood (not recorded which). The receptors shown here come from a woman aged 18-30 years who had recovered from COVID-19.

The CDR3, as DNA: TGTGCCAGCAGCCTTCGCGGGACAGGGGGGTTGGAGACCCAGTACTTC. Amino acid sequence: CASSLRGTGGLETQYF. This sequence joins TRBV9 and TRBJ2-5; 11 bases map to TRBD1. The CDR3 has 16 residues. The germline CDR1 and CDR2 sequences are SGDLS and YYNGEE. V gave up 4 bases and J gave up 5 bases; unmatched junction bases: 10.

The gene calls are TRBV19 and TRBJ1-4, with D perhaps matching TRBD1 (5 bases). The germline CDR1 and CDR2 sequences are LNHDA and SQIVND (reference sequence). Trimming took 5 bases from V and 0 from J, leaving 10 bases between them. The CDR3 length is 15 residues. The CDR3 loop is CASSGRQTTNEKLFF. CDR3 in DNA: TGTGCCAGTAGTGGACGACAGACAACTAATGAAAAACTGTTTTTT.

CDR3 in amino acids: CATHFGLAGSATGELFF. As DNA, the CDR3 is TGTGCCACTCACTTCGGACTAGCGGGGTCGGCCACCGGGGAGCTGTTTTTT. V gene TRBV19 combines with J gene TRBJ2-2; 12 bases line up with TRBD2. J gave up 4 bases and V 10 bases, and 13 bases lay outside the gene matches. Germline V gene sequence: CDR1 LNHDA, CDR2 SQIVND (reference sequence). This CDR3 is built from 17 residues.

The chain links TRBV12-3 or TRBV12-4 to TRBJ1-2, with 7 nucleotides matching TRBD1. This CDR3 region has 12 residues. Trimming at V came to 5 bases and at J to 6 bases, leaving 3 bases not matched to a gene. For the CDR3, the DNA is TGTGCCAGCAGTAGACAGGGAAATGGCTACACCTTC. Protein sequence: CASSRQGNGYTF.

The chain recombines TRBV18 with TRBJ1-5, with D possibly matching TRBD1 (6 bases). The CDR3 covers 14 residues. Germline loops: CDR1 KGHSH, CDR2 LQKENI. V was trimmed by 1 base and J by 4 bases, leaving 8 bases between them. The DNA of the CDR3 is TGTGCCAGCTCACCACGGGACACTAATCAGCCCCAGCATTTT. As protein: CASSPRDTNQPQHF.

V and J are TRBV3-1 (or the pseudogene TRBV3-2) and TRBJ2-1; TRBD2 might be the D (7 bases). Trimming stripped 4 bases from V and 4 bases from J, with 11 bases between. Germline loops: CDR1 LGHDT, CDR2 YNNKEL (reference sequence). This CDR3 comprises 14 residues. The CDR3 DNA follows: TGTGCCAGCAGCCGGGGGGGGCCGTACAATGAGCAGTTCTTC. Encoded protein: CASSRGGPYNEQFF.

The chain links TRBV12-3 or TRBV12-4 to TRBJ2-7; TRBD2 matches 9 bases. This CDR3 has 13 residues. The junction had 1 base not matched to a gene; V was cut back by 4 bases and J by 3 bases. The CDR3 region has the DNA TGTGCCAGCAGTTGGACTAGCGTCTACGAGCAGTACTTC. This gives the protein CASSWTSVYEQYF.

The genes are TRBV2 and TRBJ1-2, with D possibly matching TRBD1 (6 bases). The CDR3 consists of 14 residues. The V gene lost 6 bases and the J gene lost 7 bases, with 18 bases spanning the gap. Germline V gives CDR1 SNHLY, CDR2 FYNNEI. The CDR3 nucleotides read TGTGCCAGCAGCAGGGGACGAGGGATGGGTGGCTACACCTTC. It is translated as CASSRGRGMGGYTF.

J is TRBJ2-7 and V is TRBV18, with D possibly TRBD1 on 6 matching bases. Per germline, CDR1 KGHSH and CDR2 LQKENI. V lost 3 bases and J 0 bases, leaving 12 bases between the germline ends. The CDR3 has 15 amino acids. This CDR3 reads CASSPSWTASYEQYF. Written as DNA, the CDR3 is TGTGCCAGCTCACCGTCTTGGACAGCCTCCTACGAGCAGTACTTC.

The chain combines TRBV11-2 with TRBJ2-2, with D tentatively TRBD2 (5 bases). V was trimmed by 6 bases and J by 4 bases, leaving 15 bases between them. The germline V gene encodes CDR1 SGHAT and CDR2 FQNNGV. The CDR3 has 15 residues. The DNA for the CDR3 is TGTGCCAGCAGTCGGCCGGGATCAGGCACCGGGGAGCTGTTTTTT. Encoded protein: CASSRPGSGTGELFF.

This chain connects TRBV12-3 or TRBV12-4 to TRBJ1-4; D might be TRBD1 (6 bases). V was shortened by 4 bases and J by 8 bases, with 8 bases between the two germline ends. The CDR3 covers 12 residues. The CDR3 reads CASSWTVEKLFF. CDR3 DNA sequence: TGTGCCAGCAGTTGGACAGTCGAAAAACTGTTTTTT.

The V call is TRBV27, the J call TRBJ2-5, with a weak D call TRBD2 (5 bases). Germline V gene data show CDR1 as MNHEY and CDR2 as SMNVEV (reference sequence). There are 17 residues in the CDR3. V gave up 5 bases and J gave up 5 bases, with 24 bases separating them. The CDR3 region is CASSPSRAQLDRETQYF. The CDR3 DNA sequence: TGTGCCAGCAGTCCCTCCCGGGCCCAACTAGATCGGGAGACCCAGTACTTC.

The chain links TRBV6-2 or TRBV6-3 to TRBJ2-1, with 10 bases that match TRBD1. The ends lost 5 bases at V and 8 bases at J; junction bases unmatched: 12. Germline assignment: CDR1 MNHEY and CDR2 SVGEGT. The CDR3 consists of 16 residues. The CDR3 DNA reads as TGTGCCAGCAGTCGACCCGGGACAGGGGATATCGATGAGCAGTTCTTC. This translates into CASSRPGTGDIDEQFF.

The chain employs TRBV28 and TRBJ1-1, with 7 bases fitting TRBD1. The germline V gene encodes CDR1 MDHEN and CDR2 SYDVKM. This CDR3 comprises 10 residues. CDR3 region: CGTGNTEAFF. As DNA, the CDR3 is TGTGGGACAGGAAACACTGAAGCTTTCTTT.

V and J are TRBV5-1 and TRBJ2-3, with 9 bases fitting TRBD1. The CDR3 loop spans 17 amino acids. Germline assignment: CDR1 SGHRS and CDR2 YFSETQ. The V gene end was trimmed by 5 bases and the J gene end by 3 bases; junction bases not matched to a gene: 13. DNA for the CDR3: TGCGCCAGCAGTTTTACCGGACAGGGGCGATTAACAGATACGCAGTATTTT. Translating it yields CASSFTGQGRLTDTQYF. Based on the CDR3 plus reference TRBV5-1 and TRBJ2-3, the full variable domain is KAGVTQTPRYLIKTRGQQVTLSCSPISGHRSVSWYQQTPGQGLQFLFEYFSETQRNKGNFPGRFSGRQFSNSRSEMNVSTLELGDSALYLCASSFTGQGRLTDTQYFGPGTRLTVL.

This clone was seen once. This rearrangement joins TRBV19 to TRBJ2-7, with D tentatively TRBD1 (7 bases). The CDR3 is 13 amino acids. In germline, CDR1 is LNHDA, CDR2 SQIVND (reference sequence). Trimming took 6 bases from V and 5 from J, leaving 14 bases between them. This CDR3 is CASRRQGGDEQYF. The DNA for the CDR3 is TGTGCCAGTAGGCGACAGGGCGGGGACGAGCAGTACTTC.

The chain links TRBV28 to TRBJ2-7; TRBD1 might be the D (6 bases). From germline, CDR1 is MDHEN and CDR2 SYDVKM. The germline V and J ends were trimmed by 6 bases and 3 bases, with 9 bases remaining between them. CDR3 length: 12 amino acids. This chain's CDR3 is CASRQGVYEQYF. The CDR3 DNA is TGTGCCAGCAGACAGGGTGTCTACGAGCAGTACTTC.

This clone appeared a single time. The chain couples TRBV30 to TRBJ2-3, with 7 positions matching TRBD2. J gave up 7 bases and V 0 bases, and 7 bases lay outside the gene matches. CDR3 length equals 14 residues. Germline lookup yields CDR1 GTSNPN and CDR2 SVGIG (reference sequence). CDR3 DNA sequence: TGTGCCTGGAGTGTAGGCGGGGGAAGAAATACGCAGTATTTT. It yields the protein CAWSVGGGRNTQYF.

This clone appeared once. The rearrangement uses TRBV24-1 and TRBJ1-3, with D possibly matching TRBD1 (5 bases). Germline V lookup: CDR1 KGHDR, CDR2 SFDVKD. The CDR3 covers 16 residues. Trimming removed 6 bases at V and 0 bases at J, with 14 bases between. The CDR3 DNA is TGTGCCACCAGTTCCTCGGGGGAAAACTCTGGAAACACCATATATTTT. This sequence encodes CATSSSGENSGNTIYF.